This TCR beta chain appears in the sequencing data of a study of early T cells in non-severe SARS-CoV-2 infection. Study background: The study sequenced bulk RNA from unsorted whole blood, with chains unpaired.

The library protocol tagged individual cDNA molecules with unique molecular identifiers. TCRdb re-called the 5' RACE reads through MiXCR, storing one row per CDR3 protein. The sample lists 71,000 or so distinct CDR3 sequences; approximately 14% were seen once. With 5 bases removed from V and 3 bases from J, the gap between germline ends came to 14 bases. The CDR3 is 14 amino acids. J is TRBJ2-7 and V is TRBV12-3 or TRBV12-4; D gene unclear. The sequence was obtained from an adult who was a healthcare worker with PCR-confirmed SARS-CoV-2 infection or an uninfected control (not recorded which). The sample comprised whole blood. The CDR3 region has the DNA TGTGCCAGCAGTCCCACTTCAGGAGACTACGAGCAGTACTTC. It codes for CASSPTSGDYEQYF.